The next 10 T cell receptor beta chains were all read from a single sample in a study of regulatory T cells in long-lasting Graves disease. Time point defined: newly diagnosed GD, antithyroid drugs for less than 3 months. After RNA was extracted from PBMCs, the TCR library was made from it. Construction of the TCR beta libraries employed iRepertoire HTBI primers in conjunction with Arm-PCR of CDR3 regions. TCRdb independently ran MiXCR on the multiplex PCR reads; one entry per CDR3 protein. The sample consists of 450,000 to 500,000 distinct CDR3 sequences, 15% to 20% of them appearing once. This sample also appeared in a second study, on T cells in Graves' hyperthyroidism and ophthalmopathy.

Specimen: peripheral blood mononuclear cells (PBMCs), collected at new diagnosis, from a patient treated with antithyroid drugs. Every receptor here comes from a man aged 35 to 55 with Graves disease.

This clonotype was observed once. A single base is all that separates this from a far larger clone, so a read error is likely. This sequence joins TRBV7-2 and TRBJ2-1, with 13 bases aligning to TRBD2. The CDR3 has 16 amino acids. The germline CDR1 and CDR2 sequences are SGHTA and FQGNSA. The junction had 8 bases not matched to a gene; V was cut back by 2 bases and J by 10 bases. This CDR3 is CASSLLGTSGTYEQFF. The CDR3 DNA is TGTGCCAGCAGCTTATTGGGGACTAGCGGGACCTACGAGCAGTTCTTC.

A few counts support this clonotype. V and J are TRBV28 and TRBJ1-5; a weak D match, TRBD1 (6 bases). Germline V gene data show CDR1 as MDHEN and CDR2 as SYDVKM. The V and J ends lost 2 bases and 5 bases respectively, with 16 bases between them. The CDR3 runs to 16 residues. CDR3 region: CASSLHEGGGHQPQHF. In DNA, the CDR3 is TGTGCCAGCAGTTTACACGAAGGGGGAGGTCATCAGCCCCAGCATTTT.

This clonotype has at least ten counts. V gene TRBV7-2 combines with J gene TRBJ1-3; TRBD1 is a possible D gene (6 bases). The V end lost 6 bases, the J end lost 0 bases, and 9 bases lay between the germline ends. This CDR3 has 14 residues. Germline V gene lookup returns CDR1 SGHTA and CDR2 FQGNSA. CDR3 sequence (DNA): TGTGCCAGCAGTCAAGGGGGCTCTGGAAACACCATATATTTT. This codes for CASSQGGSGNTIYF.

The chain is built from TRBV6-1 and TRBJ2-7; D unclear. The CDR3 consists of 14 residues. V shed 2 bases and J shed 1 base, with 9 bases lying between them. CDR1 and CDR2 (germline): MNHNS, SASEGT. The CDR3 spells CASSESPDSYEQYF. The CDR3 DNA is TGTGCCAGCAGTGAATCCCCAGATTCCTACGAGCAGTACTTC.

This clonotype has ten or more counts. This rearrangement joins TRBV28 to TRBJ1-1, with D possibly being TRBD1 (6 bases). The V gene lost 5 bases and the J gene lost 4 bases, with 29 bases spanning the gap. CDR1 is MDHEN and CDR2 is SYDVKM in the germline V gene. CDR3 size: 19 residues. CDR3 loop: CASSPLGARAAGLATEAFF. CDR3 sequence (DNA): TGTGCCAGCAGTCCCCTGGGGGCCCGGGCAGCAGGGTTGGCCACTGAAGCTTTCTTT. The full variable domain, with the rest looked up from reference TRBV28 and TRBJ1-1, is DVKVTQSSRYLVKRTGEKVFLECVQDMDHENMFWYRQDPGLGLRLIYFSYDVKMKEKGDIPEGYSVSREKKERFSLILESASTNQTSMYLCASSPLGARAAGLATEAFFGQGTRLTVV.

This clonotype was recorded many times. The V call is TRBV11-2, the J call TRBJ2-2, with TRBD1 matching 9 bases. The CDR3 consists of 15 residues. J lost 6 bases, V lost 5 bases, and 7 bases had no gene match. Per the germline V gene, CDR1 is SGHAT and CDR2 is FQNNGV. This CDR3 reads CASSLGQGTPGELFF. Written as DNA, the CDR3 is TGTGCCAGCAGCCTCGGACAGGGGACCCCCGGGGAGCTGTTTTTT.

V usage is TRBV7-9 and J usage is TRBJ2-1; 8 bases are shared with TRBD2. The germline gives CDR1 SEHNR, CDR2 FQNEAQ (reference sequence). The V and J ends lost 1 base and 5 bases, in that order; junction bases with no gene match: 7. The CDR3 runs 16 residues. For the CDR3, the DNA is TGTGCCAGCAGCTTAGGTGCGGGGGGCCTGGACAATGAGCAGTTCTTC. Translation: CASSLGAGGLDNEQFF.

This clonotype was seen a few times. The chain links TRBV29-1 to TRBJ2-1; 11 nucleotides line up with TRBD1. Germline loops: CDR1 SQVTM, CDR2 ANQGSEA. J was trimmed by 0 bases and V by 0 bases; bases with no gene match: 7. The CDR3 is 18 amino acids. The CDR3: CSVEDLPGTGGSYNEQFF. The DNA for the CDR3 is TGCAGCGTTGAAGATCTTCCCGGGACAGGGGGCTCCTACAATGAGCAGTTCTTC.

This clonotype was recorded many times. V gene TRBV12-3 or TRBV12-4 combines with J gene TRBJ1-5, with 9 bases fitting TRBD1. This CDR3 has 18 residues. The J segment lost 7 bases and the V segment lost 0 bases, leaving 13 bases of the junction unmatched. Here the CDR3 reads CASSLALSSQGAPQPQHF. The CDR3, as DNA: TGTGCCAGCAGTTTAGCGCTATCATCACAGGGGGCCCCCCAGCCCCAGCATTTT.

The sample holds many counts of this clonotype. The chain carries TRBV6-1 and TRBJ2-7; perhaps TRBD2 as D (5 bases). This CDR3 region has 15 residues. Trimming took 2 bases from V and 2 from J, leaving 13 bases between them. The germline CDR1 and CDR2 sequences are MNHNS and SASEGT. CDR3 DNA sequence: TGTGCCAGCAGTGAATTGCAAGAGGGAACCTACGAGCAGTACTTC. Encoded protein: CASSELQEGTYEQYF.